This T cell receptor (beta chain) stems from a study of cytomegalovirus exposure and HLA in healthy donors. PCR amplification relied on 60 Vbeta primers (plus 13 Jbeta primers). Here immunoSEQ multiplex PCR was the method, and the copy in TCRdb shows in-frame clones only, minus some. This sample has about 200,000 clones, with 75% to 90% found just once. Per the germline V gene, CDR1 is LNHNV and CDR2 is YYDKDF (reference sequence). With 2 bases removed from V and 0 bases from J, the gap between germline ends came to 8 bases. The CDR3 runs 14 residues. The sequence was collected from a woman aged 25 to 39 in good health and CMV-seronegative. The chain couples TRBV15 to TRBJ2-7, with a possible D match to TRBD2 (6 bases). Sequences were obtained from PBMCs. CDR3: CATSRMDYSYEQYF. The CDR3 DNA reads as TGTGCCACCAGCAGAATGGACTACTCCTACGAGCAGTACTTC.